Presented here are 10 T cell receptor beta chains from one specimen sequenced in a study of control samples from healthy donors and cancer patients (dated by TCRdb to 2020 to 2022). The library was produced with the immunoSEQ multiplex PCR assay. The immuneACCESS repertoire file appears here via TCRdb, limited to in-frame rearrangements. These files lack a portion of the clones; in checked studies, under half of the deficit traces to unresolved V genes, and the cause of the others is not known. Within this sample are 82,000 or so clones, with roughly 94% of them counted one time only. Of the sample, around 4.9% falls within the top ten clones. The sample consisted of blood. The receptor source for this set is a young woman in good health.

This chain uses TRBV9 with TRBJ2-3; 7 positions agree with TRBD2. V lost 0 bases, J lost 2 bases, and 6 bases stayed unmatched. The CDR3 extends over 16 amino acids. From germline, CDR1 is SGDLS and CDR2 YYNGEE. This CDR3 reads CASSVALGRDTDTQYF. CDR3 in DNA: TGTGCCAGCAGCGTAGCTTTGGGGAGGGACACAGATACGCAGTATTTT.

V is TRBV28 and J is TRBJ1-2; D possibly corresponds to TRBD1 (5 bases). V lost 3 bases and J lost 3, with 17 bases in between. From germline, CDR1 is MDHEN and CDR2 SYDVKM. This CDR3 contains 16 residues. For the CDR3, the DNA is TGTGCCAGCAGTTTTCCCGGGGCCAGATGGGACTATGGCTACACCTTC. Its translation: CASSFPGARWDYGYTF.

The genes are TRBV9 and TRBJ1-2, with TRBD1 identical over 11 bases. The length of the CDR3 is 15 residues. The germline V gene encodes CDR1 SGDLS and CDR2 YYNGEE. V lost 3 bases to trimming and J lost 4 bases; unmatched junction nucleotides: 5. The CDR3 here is CASSAHGTGGYGYTF. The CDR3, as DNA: TGTGCCAGCAGCGCGCACGGGACAGGGGGCTATGGCTACACCTTC.

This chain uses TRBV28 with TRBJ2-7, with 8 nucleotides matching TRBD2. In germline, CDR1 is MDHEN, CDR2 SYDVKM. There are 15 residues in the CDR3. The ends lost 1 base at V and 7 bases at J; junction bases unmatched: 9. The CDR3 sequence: CASSLSAGVGAEQYF. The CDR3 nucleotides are TGTGCCAGCAGTTTATCAGCGGGAGTCGGGGCAGAGCAGTACTTC.

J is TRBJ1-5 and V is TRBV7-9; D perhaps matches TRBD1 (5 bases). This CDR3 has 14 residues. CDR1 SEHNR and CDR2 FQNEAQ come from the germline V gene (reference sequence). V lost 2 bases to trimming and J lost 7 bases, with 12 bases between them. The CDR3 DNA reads TGTGCCAGCAGCTTATCCGGGGGAGGACAGCCCCAGCATTTT. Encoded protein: CASSLSGGGQPQHF.

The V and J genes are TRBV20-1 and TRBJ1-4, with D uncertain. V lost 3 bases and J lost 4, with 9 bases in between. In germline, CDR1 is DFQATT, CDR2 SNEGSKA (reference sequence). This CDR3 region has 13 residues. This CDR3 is CSASSGGNEKLFF. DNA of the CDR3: TGCAGTGCTAGTAGCGGAGGTAATGAAAAACTGTTTTTT.

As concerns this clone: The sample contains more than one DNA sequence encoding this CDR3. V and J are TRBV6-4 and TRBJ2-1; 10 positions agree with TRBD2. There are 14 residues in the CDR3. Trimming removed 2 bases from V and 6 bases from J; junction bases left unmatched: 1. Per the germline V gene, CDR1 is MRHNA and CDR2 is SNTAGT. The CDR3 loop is CASSDSGGANEQFF. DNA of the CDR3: TGTGCCAGCAGTGACAGCGGGGGGGCCAATGAGCAGTTCTTC.

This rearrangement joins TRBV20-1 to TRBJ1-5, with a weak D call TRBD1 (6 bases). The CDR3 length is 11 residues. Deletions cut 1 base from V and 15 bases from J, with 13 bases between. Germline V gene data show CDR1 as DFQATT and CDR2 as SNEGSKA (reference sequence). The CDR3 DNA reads TGCAGTGCTAGAGGCGGGGGCCATTTGCATTTT. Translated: CSARGGGHLHF.

CDR3: CASRLYAGGSSPKPNNSPLHF. The CDR3 nucleotides are TGCGCCAGCAGACTCTATGCTGGGGGCTCGAGTCCGAAACCAAATAATTCACCCCTCCACTTT. The genes are TRBV4-3 and TRBJ1-6; TRBD1 is a possible D gene (6 bases). This CDR3 is built from 21 residues. Germline loops: CDR1 LGHNA, CDR2 YSLEER. Trimming pared 6 bases from V and 5 bases from J, leaving 32 bases between.

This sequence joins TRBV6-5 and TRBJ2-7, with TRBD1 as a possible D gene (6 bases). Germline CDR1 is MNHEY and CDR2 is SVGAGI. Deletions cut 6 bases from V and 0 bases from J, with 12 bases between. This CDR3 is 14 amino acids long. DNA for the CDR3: TGTGCCAGCAGGAGGGACACTAGCTCCTACGAGCAGTACTTC. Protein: CASRRDTSSYEQYF.